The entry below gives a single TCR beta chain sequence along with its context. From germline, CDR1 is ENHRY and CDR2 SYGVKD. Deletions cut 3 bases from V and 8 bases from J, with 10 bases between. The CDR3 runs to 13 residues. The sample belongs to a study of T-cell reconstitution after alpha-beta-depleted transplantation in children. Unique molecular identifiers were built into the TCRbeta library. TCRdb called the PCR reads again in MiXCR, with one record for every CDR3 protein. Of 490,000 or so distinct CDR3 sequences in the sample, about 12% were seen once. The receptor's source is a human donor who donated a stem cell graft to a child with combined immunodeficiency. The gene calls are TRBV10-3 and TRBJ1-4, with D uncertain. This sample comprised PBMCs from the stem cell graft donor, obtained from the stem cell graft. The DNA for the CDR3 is TGTGCCATCAGTGACCGGACCACCGAAAAACTGTTTTTT. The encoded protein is CAISDRTTEKLFF.